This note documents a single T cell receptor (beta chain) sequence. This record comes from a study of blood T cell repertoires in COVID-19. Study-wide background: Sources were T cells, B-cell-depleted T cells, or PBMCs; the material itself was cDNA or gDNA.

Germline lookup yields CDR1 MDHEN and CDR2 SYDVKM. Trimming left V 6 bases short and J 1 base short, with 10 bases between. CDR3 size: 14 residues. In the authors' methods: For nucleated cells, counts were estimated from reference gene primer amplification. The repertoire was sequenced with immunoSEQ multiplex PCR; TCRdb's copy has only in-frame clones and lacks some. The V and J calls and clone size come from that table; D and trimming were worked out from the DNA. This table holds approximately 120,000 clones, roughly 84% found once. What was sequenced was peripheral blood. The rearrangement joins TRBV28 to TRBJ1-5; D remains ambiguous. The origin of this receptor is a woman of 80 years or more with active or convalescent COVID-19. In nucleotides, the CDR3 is TGTGCCAGCAGCACAATCCCCAGCAATCAGCCCCAGCATTTT. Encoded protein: CASSTIPSNQPQHF.